This T cell receptor beta chain was found in a study of blood T cell repertoires in COVID-19. The germline CDR1 and CDR2 sequences are SGHTA and FQGNSA. This CDR3 is built from 15 residues. Trimming removed 1 base from V and 3 bases from J; junction bases left unmatched: 6. The authors' processing: Amplified reference gene primers provided the basis for estimating nucleated cell counts. Generated by immunoSEQ multiplex PCR, the TCRdb table keeps only in-frame clones and is missing some. The DNA gave D and trimming, while V, J and clone size come from that table. The sample lists roughly 51,000 clones, 90% to 95% occurring once.

This rearrangement joins TRBV7-2 to TRBJ2-7, with 7 nucleotides matching TRBD1. The TCR sequence derives from a woman in her sixties with active or convalescent COVID-19. The sequencing input was peripheral blood. This chain's CDR3 is CASSLDRGTIYEQYF. CDR3 DNA sequence: TGTGCCAGCAGCTTAGACAGGGGAACAATCTACGAGCAGTACTTC.